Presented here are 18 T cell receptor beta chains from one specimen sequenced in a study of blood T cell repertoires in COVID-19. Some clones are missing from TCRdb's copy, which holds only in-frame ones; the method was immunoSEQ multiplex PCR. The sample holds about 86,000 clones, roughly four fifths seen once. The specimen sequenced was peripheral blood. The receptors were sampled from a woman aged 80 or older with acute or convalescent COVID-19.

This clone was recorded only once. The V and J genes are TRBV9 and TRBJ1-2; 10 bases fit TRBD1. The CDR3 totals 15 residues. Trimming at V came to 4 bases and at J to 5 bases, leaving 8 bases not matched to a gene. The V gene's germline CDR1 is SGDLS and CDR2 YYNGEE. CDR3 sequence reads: CASSFGQGGLYGYTF. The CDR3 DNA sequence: TGTGCCAGCAGCTTCGGACAGGGGGGCCTTTATGGCTACACCTTC.

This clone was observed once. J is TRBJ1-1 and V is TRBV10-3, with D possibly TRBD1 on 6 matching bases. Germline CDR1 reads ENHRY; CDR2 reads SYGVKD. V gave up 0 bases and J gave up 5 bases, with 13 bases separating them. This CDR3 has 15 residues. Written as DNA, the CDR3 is TGTGCCATCAGTGAGTCGGGGGCAGGGGTGACTGAAGCTTTCTTT. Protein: CAISESGAGVTEAFF.

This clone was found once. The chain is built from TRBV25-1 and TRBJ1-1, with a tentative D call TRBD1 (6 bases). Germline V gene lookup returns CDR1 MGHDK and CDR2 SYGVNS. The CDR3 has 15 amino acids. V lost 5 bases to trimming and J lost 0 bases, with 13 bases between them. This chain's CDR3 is CASSPGGQMNTEAFF. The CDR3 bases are TGTGCCAGCAGTCCGGGGGGACAAATGAACACTGAAGCTTTCTTT.

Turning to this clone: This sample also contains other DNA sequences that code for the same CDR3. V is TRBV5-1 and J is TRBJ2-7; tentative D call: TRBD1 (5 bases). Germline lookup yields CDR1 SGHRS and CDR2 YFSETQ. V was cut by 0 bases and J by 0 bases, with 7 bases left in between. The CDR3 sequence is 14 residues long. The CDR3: CASSLGGGSYEQYF. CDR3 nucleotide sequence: TGCGCCAGCAGCTTGGGGGGCGGCTCCTACGAGCAGTACTTC.

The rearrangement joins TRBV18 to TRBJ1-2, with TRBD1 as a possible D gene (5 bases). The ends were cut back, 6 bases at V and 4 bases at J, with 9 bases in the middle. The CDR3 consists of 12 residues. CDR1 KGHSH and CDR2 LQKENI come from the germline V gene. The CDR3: CASSSGTYGYTF. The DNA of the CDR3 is TGTGCCAGCTCGAGCGGGACCTATGGCTACACCTTC.

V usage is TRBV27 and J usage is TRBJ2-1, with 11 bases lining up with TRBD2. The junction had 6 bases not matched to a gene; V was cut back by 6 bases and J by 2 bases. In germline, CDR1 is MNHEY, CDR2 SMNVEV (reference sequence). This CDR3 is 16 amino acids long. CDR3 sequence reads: CASSSPGLAAYNEQFF. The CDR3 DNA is TGTGCCAGCAGCTCCCCGGGACTAGCGGCCTACAATGAGCAGTTCTTC.

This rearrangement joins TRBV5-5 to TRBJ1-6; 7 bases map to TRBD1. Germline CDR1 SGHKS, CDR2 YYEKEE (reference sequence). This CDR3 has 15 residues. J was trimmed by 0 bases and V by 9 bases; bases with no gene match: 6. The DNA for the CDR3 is TGTGCCACCCAGGGGGGAGTCTCCTATAATTCACCCCTCCACTTT. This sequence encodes CATQGGVSYNSPLHF.

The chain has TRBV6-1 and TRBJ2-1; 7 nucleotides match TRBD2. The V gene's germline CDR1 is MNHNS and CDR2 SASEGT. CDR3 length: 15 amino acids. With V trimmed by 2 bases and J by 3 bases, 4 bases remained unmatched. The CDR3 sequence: CASSESRGVYNEQFF. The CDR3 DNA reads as TGTGCCAGCAGTGAATCCCGGGGGGTCTACAATGAGCAGTTCTTC.

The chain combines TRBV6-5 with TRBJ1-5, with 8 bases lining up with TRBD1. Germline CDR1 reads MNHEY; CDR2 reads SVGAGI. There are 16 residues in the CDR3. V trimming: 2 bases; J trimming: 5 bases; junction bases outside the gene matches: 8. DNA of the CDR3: TGTGCCAGCAGTTACCGAAGCGACAGGGGTGATCAGCCCCAGCATTTT. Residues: CASSYRSDRGDQPQHF.

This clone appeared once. Here the CDR3 reads CASSLGSIRGSGNEQFF. CDR3 nucleotide sequence: TGTGCCAGCAGCTTAGGTTCCATTAGGGGGTCAGGGAATGAGCAGTTCTTC. V usage is TRBV11-2 and J usage is TRBJ2-1; D is possibly TRBD1 (6 bases). The germline V and J ends were trimmed by 1 base and 7 bases, with 20 bases remaining between them. This CDR3 comprises 17 residues. Germline CDR1 is SGHAT and CDR2 is FQNNGV. The full variable domain, with the rest looked up from reference TRBV11-2 and TRBJ2-1, is EAGVAQSPRYKIIEKRQSVAFWCNPISGHATLYWYQQILGQGPKLLIQFQNNGVVDDSQLPKDRFSAERLKGVDSTLKIQPAKLEDSAVYLCASSLGSIRGSGNEQFFGPGTRLTVL.

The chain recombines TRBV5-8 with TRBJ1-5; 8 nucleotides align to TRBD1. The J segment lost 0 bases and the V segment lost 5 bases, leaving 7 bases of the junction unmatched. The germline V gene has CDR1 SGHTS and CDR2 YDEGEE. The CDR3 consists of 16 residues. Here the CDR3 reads CASSHGQGTSNQPQHF. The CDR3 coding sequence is TGTGCCAGCAGTCATGGACAGGGAACTAGCAATCAGCCCCAGCATTTT.

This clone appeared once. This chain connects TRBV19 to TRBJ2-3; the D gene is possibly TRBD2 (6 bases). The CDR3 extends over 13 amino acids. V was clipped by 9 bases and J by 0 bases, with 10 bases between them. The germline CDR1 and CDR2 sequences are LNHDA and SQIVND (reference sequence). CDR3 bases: TGTGCCAGCCAGAGCGGGAGCACAGATACGCAGTATTTT. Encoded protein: CASQSGSTDTQYF.

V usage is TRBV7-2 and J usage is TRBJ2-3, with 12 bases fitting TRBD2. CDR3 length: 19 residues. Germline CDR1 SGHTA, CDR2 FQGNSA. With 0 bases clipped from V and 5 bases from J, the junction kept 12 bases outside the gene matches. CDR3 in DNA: TGTGCCAGCAGCTTAGCCCCTCAATCTAGCGGGGGGGCCTTAGATACGCAGTATTTT. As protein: CASSLAPQSSGGALDTQYF.

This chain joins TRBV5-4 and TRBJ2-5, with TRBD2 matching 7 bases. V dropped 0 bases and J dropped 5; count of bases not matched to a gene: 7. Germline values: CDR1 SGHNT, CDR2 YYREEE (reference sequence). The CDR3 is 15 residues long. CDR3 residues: CASSLVRGVGETQYF. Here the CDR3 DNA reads TGTGCCAGCAGCTTGGTCCGGGGGGTCGGGGAGACCCAGTACTTC.

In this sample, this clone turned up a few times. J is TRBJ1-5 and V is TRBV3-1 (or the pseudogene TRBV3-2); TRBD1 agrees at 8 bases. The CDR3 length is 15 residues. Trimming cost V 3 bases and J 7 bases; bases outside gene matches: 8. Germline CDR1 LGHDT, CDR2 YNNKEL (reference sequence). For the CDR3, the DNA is TGTGCCAGCAGCCAGCAACCAGGGGGCGAGCAGCCCCAGCATTTT. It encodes CASSQQPGGEQPQHF.

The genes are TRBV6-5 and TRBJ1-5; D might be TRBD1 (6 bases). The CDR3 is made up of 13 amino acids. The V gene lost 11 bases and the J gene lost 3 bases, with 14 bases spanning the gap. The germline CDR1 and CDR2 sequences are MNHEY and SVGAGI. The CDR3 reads CAVQGTYNQPQHF. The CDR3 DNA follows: TGTGCCGTACAGGGAACGTACAATCAGCCCCAGCATTTT.

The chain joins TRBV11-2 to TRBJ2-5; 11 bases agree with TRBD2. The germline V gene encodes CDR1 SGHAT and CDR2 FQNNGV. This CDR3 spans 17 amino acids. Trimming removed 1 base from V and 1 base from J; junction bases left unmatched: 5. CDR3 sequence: CASSLGSSGRSQETQYF. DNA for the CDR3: TGTGCCAGCAGCTTAGGTTCTAGCGGGAGGTCCCAAGAGACCCAGTACTTC.

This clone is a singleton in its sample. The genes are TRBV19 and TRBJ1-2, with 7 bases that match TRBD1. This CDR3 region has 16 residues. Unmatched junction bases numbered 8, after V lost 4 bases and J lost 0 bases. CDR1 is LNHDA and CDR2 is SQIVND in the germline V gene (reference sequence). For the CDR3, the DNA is TGTGCCAGTAGTACCTTACAGGGGAAAGCTAACTATGGCTACACCTTC. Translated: CASSTLQGKANYGYTF.